A single sample is the source of the 31 T cell receptor beta chains below, sequenced in a study of radiotherapy plus CTLA-4 blockade in lung cancer. Method: immunoSEQ multiplex PCR; TCRdb's copy keeps in-frame clones and lacks some. Found here are around 42,000 clones, about 63% of them singletons; the top ten hold approximately 18%. Source: peripheral blood, taken from a patient treated with radiotherapy plus ipilimumab. The receptors derive from a human donor with non-small cell lung cancer who had a partial response to radiotherapy plus ipilimumab.

This clone was detected only a few times. V and J are TRBV6-1 and TRBJ2-1, with 11 bases identical to TRBD1. The CDR3 covers 15 residues. The junction had 12 bases not matched to a gene; V was cut back by 9 bases and J by 8 bases. The germline CDR1 and CDR2 sequences are MNHNS and SASEGT. The CDR3 loop is CASNAGTGGAHEQFF. DNA of the CDR3: TGTGCCAGTAATGCTGGGACAGGGGGGGCCCATGAGCAGTTCTTC.

The V call is TRBV5-1, the J call TRBJ2-5; D unclear. Germline V gives CDR1 SGHRS, CDR2 YFSETQ. The length of the CDR3 is 12 residues. V was clipped by 0 bases and J by 5 bases, with 5 bases between them. The CDR3 region is CASSLAMETQYF. CDR3 DNA sequence: TGCGCCAGCAGCTTGGCCATGGAGACCCAGTACTTC. Together with reference TRBV5-1 and TRBJ2-5, the CDR3 gives the full variable domain: KAGVTQTPRYLIKTRGQQVTLSCSPISGHRSVSWYQQTPGQGLQFLFEYFSETQRNKGNFPGRFSGRQFSNSRSEMNVSTLELGDSALYLCASSLAMETQYFGPGTRLLVL.

The chain employs TRBV5-1 and TRBJ1-5, with 7 positions matching TRBD1. The CDR3 length is 15 residues. The V and J ends lost 4 bases and 0 bases, in that order; junction bases with no gene match: 4. From germline, CDR1 is SGHRS and CDR2 YFSETQ. This CDR3 reads CASSLTGSSNQPQHF. In DNA, the CDR3 is TGCGCCAGCAGCCTGACAGGGAGTAGCAATCAGCCCCAGCATTTT.

The rearrangement uses TRBV6-5 and TRBJ2-7; TRBD1 matches 11 bases. V lost 2 bases, J lost 2 bases, and 5 bases stayed unmatched. CDR3 length equals 16 residues. CDR1 is MNHEY and CDR2 is SVGAGI in the germline V gene. The CDR3 coding sequence is TGTGCCAGCAGTTACCCTAGGACAGGGGGCCCCTACGAGCAGTACTTC. Its translation is CASSYPRTGGPYEQYF.

The rearrangement links TRBV5-6 to TRBJ2-5; D may be TRBD1 (5 bases). The end of the DNA fits TRBJ2-7 better, so the J call may be wrong. CDR1 and CDR2 (germline): SGHDT, YYEEEE. The CDR3 covers 14 residues. The CDR3 spells CASSLGVPPYEQYF. CDR3 bases: TGTGCCAGCAGCCTAGGGGTTCCTCCCTACGAGCAGTACTTC.

The chain has TRBV4-2 and TRBJ2-7, with 8 nucleotides matching TRBD1. V lost 5 bases to trimming and J lost 3 bases; unmatched junction nucleotides: 12. The CDR3 consists of 16 residues. Germline V gene sequence: CDR1 LGHNA, CDR2 YNFKEQ. This CDR3 is CASSSTPGQADYEQYF. CDR3 nucleotide sequence: TGTGCCAGCAGCTCAACACCGGGACAGGCTGACTACGAGCAGTACTTC.

The rearrangement uses TRBV6-5 and TRBJ2-3; D call uncertain. Germline V gives CDR1 MNHEY, CDR2 SVGAGI. With 6 bases removed from V and 0 bases from J, the gap between germline ends came to 10 bases. The CDR3 runs 14 residues. CDR3 amino acids: CASRGSPSTDTQYF. The CDR3 DNA reads as TGTGCCAGCAGGGGCAGCCCTAGCACAGATACGCAGTATTTT.

This chain joins TRBV10-3 and TRBJ1-6, with D unresolved. Per the germline V gene, CDR1 is ENHRY and CDR2 is SYGVKD. Trimming pared 8 bases from V and 7 bases from J, leaving 15 bases between. The CDR3 has 14 amino acids. The CDR3 spells CAIGSLQLNSPLHF. The CDR3 DNA sequence: TGTGCCATCGGATCGCTACAGCTCAATTCACCCCTCCACTTT.

The chain couples TRBV19 to TRBJ2-1; 7 bases match TRBD1. Germline assignment: CDR1 LNHDA and CDR2 SQIVND (reference sequence). The V segment lost 6 bases and the J segment 13 bases; nucleotides outside the gene matches: 9. The CDR3 is made up of 12 amino acids. CDR3: CASSSGQLGQFF. CDR3 sequence (DNA): TGTGCCAGTAGCTCGGGACAGTTAGGACAGTTCTTC. Full variable domain (remainder filled in from reference TRBV19 and TRBJ2-1): DGGITQSPKYLFRKEGQNVTLSCEQNLNHDAMYWYRQDPGQGLRLIYYSQIVNDFQKGDIAEGYSVSREKKESFPLTVTSAQKNPTAFYLCASSSGQLGQFFGPGTRLTVL.

This clone was picked up a small number of times. The chain employs TRBV9 and TRBJ1-3, with D possibly TRBD1 on 5 matching bases. Germline CDR1 SGDLS, CDR2 YYNGEE. V shed 4 bases and J shed 1 base, with 15 bases lying between them. The CDR3 consists of 16 residues. CDR3 coding DNA: TGTGCCAGCAGCCCACGGGGGGGAAGTTCTGGAAACACCATATATTTT. Protein product: CASSPRGGSSGNTIYF.

This clone was observed a few times. Here the CDR3 reads CASRHGQGAGYTF. CDR3 coding DNA: TGTGCCAGCAGGCATGGACAGGGGGCCGGCTACACCTTC. The chain has TRBV2 and TRBJ1-2; TRBD1 agrees at 11 bases. The CDR3 is 13 residues long. In germline, CDR1 is SNHLY, CDR2 FYNNEI. V trimming: 6 bases; J trimming: 8 bases; junction bases outside the gene matches: 5.

CDR3 loop: CASSRLGTDNYEQYF. CDR3 sequence (DNA): TGTGCCAGCTCACGGCTCGGGACAGATAATTACGAGCAGTACTTC. The V gene is TRBV18, the J gene TRBJ2-7, with 7 bases identical to TRBD1. The ends lost 4 bases at V and 4 bases at J; junction bases unmatched: 10. CDR1 is KGHSH and CDR2 is LQKENI in the germline V gene. This CDR3 spans 15 amino acids.

This clone turned up a few times. The chain couples TRBV10-3 to TRBJ2-7; TRBD1 agrees at 8 bases. Looked up from germline, CDR1 is ENHRY and CDR2 is SYGVKD. The CDR3 covers 15 residues. Trimming at V came to 2 bases and at J to 4 bases, leaving 7 bases not matched to a gene. The CDR3 DNA is TGTGCCATCAGTGAGGGCGGCAGGGGGCGATACGAGCAGTACTTC. This sequence encodes CAISEGGRGRYEQYF.

The rearrangement joins TRBV4-1 to TRBJ2-6; 9 bases are a match to TRBD1. This CDR3 has 19 residues. V was pared by 1 base and J by 1 base, with 8 bases of the junction left unmatched. In germline, CDR1 is MGHRA, CDR2 YSYEKL. CDR3 protein: CASSQVSGQGTSGANVLTF. CDR3 coding DNA: TGCGCCAGCAGCCAAGTCTCGGGACAGGGTACGTCTGGGGCCAACGTCCTGACTTTC.

The chain employs TRBV5-1 and TRBJ2-7, with 7 bases that match TRBD1. Germline loops: CDR1 SGHRS, CDR2 YFSETQ. The CDR3 spans 15 residues. The V gene end was trimmed by 3 bases and the J gene end by 4 bases; junction bases not matched to a gene: 10. This chain's CDR3 is CASSSGQEFLYEQYF. CDR3 nucleotide sequence: TGCGCCAGCAGCTCCGGACAGGAGTTCCTTTACGAGCAGTACTTC. The full variable domain, in which reference TRBV5-1 and TRBJ2-7 provide the parts outside the CDR3, is KAGVTQTPRYLIKTRGQQVTLSCSPISGHRSVSWYQQTPGQGLQFLFEYFSETQRNKGNFPGRFSGRQFSNSRSEMNVSTLELGDSALYLCASSSGQEFLYEQYFGPGTRLTVT.

This chain joins TRBV11-3 and TRBJ2-1; D might be TRBD1 (5 bases). CDR3 length: 13 residues. Germline-derived CDR1 and CDR2 are SGHNT and YENEEA. Deletions cut 5 bases from V and 7 bases from J, with 12 bases between. In DNA, the CDR3 is TGTGCCAGCAGCACCCAGGGTACTAATGAGCAGTTCTTC. Residues: CASSTQGTNEQFF.

The chain has TRBV5-8 and TRBJ2-7, with D uncertain. The V gene's germline CDR1 is SGHTS and CDR2 YDEGEE. Trimming removed 4 bases at V and 2 bases at J, with 10 bases between. The CDR3 consists of 13 residues. CDR3 coding DNA: TGTGCCAGCAGCCTCCTCCTAACCTACGAGCAGTACTTC. Amino acids: CASSLLLTYEQYF.

The chain combines TRBV7-2 with TRBJ1-2, with 9 bases that match TRBD1. CDR1 is SGHTA, CDR2 FQGNSA, per germline. This CDR3 is built from 17 residues. With 0 bases clipped from V and 2 bases from J, the junction kept 7 bases outside the gene matches. Here the CDR3 reads CASSLARGQGGNYGYTF. DNA for the CDR3: TGTGCCAGCAGCTTAGCTCGGGGACAGGGAGGGAACTATGGCTACACCTTC. Looking up the rest from reference TRBV7-2 and TRBJ1-2 gives the full variable domain: GAGVSQSPSNKVTEKGKDVELRCDPISGHTALYWYRQSLGQGLEFLIYFQGNSAPDKSGLPSDRFSAERTGGSVSTLTIQRTQQEDSAVYLCASSLARGQGGNYGYTFGSGTRLTVV.

The chain links TRBV6-6 to TRBJ1-5; unclear D gene. This CDR3 has 15 amino acids. Germline assignment: CDR1 MNHNY and CDR2 SVGAGI (reference sequence). Trimming took 6 bases from V and 1 from J, leaving 13 bases between them. CDR3 sequence: CASSSPEESNQPQHF. The CDR3 DNA is TGTGCCAGCAGCTCGCCTGAGGAAAGCAATCAGCCCCAGCATTTT.

This chain links TRBV9 with TRBJ1-1; no definite D call. The CDR3 length is 14 residues. Germline lookup yields CDR1 SGDLS and CDR2 YYNGEE. Trimming left V 4 bases short and J 3 bases short, with 13 bases between. The CDR3 region is CASSPLSGDTEAFF. In nucleotides, the CDR3 is TGTGCCAGCAGCCCTCTGAGCGGGGACACTGAAGCTTTCTTT.

The rearrangement uses TRBV7-9 and TRBJ1-5, with D tentatively TRBD1 (6 bases). The V and J ends lost 5 bases and 7 bases respectively, with 12 bases between them. Germline CDR1 reads SEHNR; CDR2 reads FQNEAQ (reference sequence). CDR3 size: 13 residues. This CDR3 is CASSPGEEQPQHF. CDR3 nucleotides: TGTGCCAGCAGCCCAGGGGAAGAACAGCCCCAGCATTTT.

The genes are TRBV4-2 and TRBJ1-6, with a weak D call TRBD1 (5 bases). V was clipped by 4 bases and J by 14 bases, with 15 bases between them. Germline lookup yields CDR1 LGHNA and CDR2 YNFKEQ. The CDR3 consists of 13 residues. CDR3 loop: CASSRGLPEALHF. For the CDR3, the DNA is TGTGCCAGCAGCCGGGGACTCCCAGAAGCCCTCCACTTT.

The chain is built from TRBV11-2 and TRBJ1-6; TRBD1 matches at 7 bases. Germline V gene lookup returns CDR1 SGHAT and CDR2 FQNNGV. This CDR3 is 17 amino acids long. Trimming cost V 5 bases and J 0 bases; bases outside gene matches: 7. CDR3 sequence reads: CASSTPTGSSYNSPLHF. The CDR3 nucleotides are TGTGCCAGCAGCACACCGACAGGGAGCTCCTATAATTCACCCCTCCACTTT.

The gene calls are TRBV6-6 and TRBJ2-5; 9 nucleotides line up with TRBD2. V lost 5 bases and J lost 5; bases outside the gene matches: 12. The length of the CDR3 is 16 residues. Germline-derived CDR1 and CDR2 are MNHNY and SVGAGI (reference sequence). The CDR3 is CASSRELAGNGETQYF. The CDR3 coding sequence is TGTGCCAGCAGTCGGGAGCTAGCGGGAAATGGGGAGACCCAGTACTTC.

The rearrangement uses TRBV2 and TRBJ2-7, with a possible D match to TRBD1 (5 bases). The CDR3 sequence is 14 residues long. The V gene's germline CDR1 is SNHLY and CDR2 FYNNEI. V was shortened by 9 bases and J by 5 bases, with 20 bases between the two germline ends. CDR3 loop: CASSTLRVKHEQYF. CDR3 coding DNA: TGTGCCAGTTCCACTCTCAGGGTTAAACACGAGCAGTACTTC.

This chain uses TRBV6-5 with TRBJ1-4; D unclear. From germline, CDR1 is MNHEY and CDR2 SVGAGI. Trimming took off 0 bases at V and 11 bases at J, with 4 bases between the two ends. The CDR3 spans 11 residues. Written as DNA, the CDR3 is TGTGCCAGCAGTTACTCGGAGAAACTGTTTTTT. It specifies CASSYSEKLFF.

The chain uses TRBV30 and TRBJ2-5, with 13 bases aligning to TRBD2. J lost 5 bases, V lost 6 bases, and 6 bases had no gene match. The CDR3 has 14 amino acids. Germline-derived CDR1 and CDR2 are GTSNPN and SVGIG (reference sequence). CDR3 loop: CACLGLAGVETQYF. CDR3 DNA sequence: TGTGCCTGTCTTGGACTAGCGGGAGTTGAGACCCAGTACTTC.

This clone is medium-sized within its sample. The sample has other DNA sequences that encode this CDR3 too. V and J are TRBV25-1 and TRBJ1-6; 7 bases fit TRBD1. Trimming at V came to 5 bases and at J to 10 bases, leaving 5 bases not matched to a gene. CDR1 and CDR2 from the germline V gene are MGHDK and SYGVNS. This CDR3 is built from 13 residues. CDR3 residues: CASSQGVRSPLHF. The CDR3 coding sequence is TGTGCCAGCAGTCAGGGGGTGCGGTCACCCCTCCACTTT. The full variable domain, its missing parts supplied by reference TRBV25-1 and TRBJ1-6, is EADIYQTPRYLVIGTGKKITLECSQTMGHDKMYWYQQDPGMELHLIHYSYGVNSTEKGDLSSESTVSRIRTEHFPLTLESARPSHTSQYLCASSQGVRSPLHFGNGTRLTVT.

This clone was seen only a few times. The gene calls are TRBV6-6 and TRBJ1-4; D gene uncertain. V dropped 6 bases and J dropped 4 bases, with 12 bases sitting between them. Germline values: CDR1 MNHNY, CDR2 SVGAGI (reference sequence). The CDR3 covers 14 residues. The CDR3 is CASSPRSSNEKLFF. CDR3 nucleotides: TGTGCCAGCAGCCCTAGAAGTAGTAATGAAAAACTGTTTTTT.

The chain uses TRBV7-3 and TRBJ2-1, with 7 nucleotides matching TRBD2. Trimming removed 3 bases from V and 6 bases from J; junction bases left unmatched: 8. Germline V gives CDR1 SGHTA, CDR2 FQGTGA. The CDR3 spans 15 residues. The CDR3 is CASSLYPGRGNEQFF. In nucleotides, the CDR3 is TGTGCCAGCAGCTTGTATCCGGGGAGGGGCAATGAGCAGTTCTTC.

The gene calls are TRBV10-3 and TRBJ2-5; no clear D. Between the trimmed V and J ends, which lost 2 bases and 5 bases, there was a span of 6 bases. The length of the CDR3 is 12 residues. CDR1 and CDR2 from the germline V gene are ENHRY and SYGVKD. Here the CDR3 DNA reads TGTGCCATCAGTGAGACTCGGGAGACCCAGTACTTC. Translated: CAISETRETQYF.